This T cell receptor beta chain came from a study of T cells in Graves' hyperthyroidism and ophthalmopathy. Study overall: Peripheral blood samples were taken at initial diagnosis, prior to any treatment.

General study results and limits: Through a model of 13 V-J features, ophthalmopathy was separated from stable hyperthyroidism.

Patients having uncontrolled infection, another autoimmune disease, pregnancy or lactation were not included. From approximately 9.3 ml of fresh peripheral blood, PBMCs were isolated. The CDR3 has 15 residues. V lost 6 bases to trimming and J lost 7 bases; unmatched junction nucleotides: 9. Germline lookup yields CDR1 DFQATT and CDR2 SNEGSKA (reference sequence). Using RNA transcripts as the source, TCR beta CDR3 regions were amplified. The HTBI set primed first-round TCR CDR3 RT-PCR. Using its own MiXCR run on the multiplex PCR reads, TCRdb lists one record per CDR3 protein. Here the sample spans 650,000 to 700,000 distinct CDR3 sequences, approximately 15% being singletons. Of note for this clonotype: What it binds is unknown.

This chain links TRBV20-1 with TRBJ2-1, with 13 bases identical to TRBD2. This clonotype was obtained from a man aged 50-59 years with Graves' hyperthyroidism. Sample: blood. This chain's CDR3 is CSAGGGTSGKNEQFF. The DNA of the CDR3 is TGCAGTGCCGGGGGGGGGACTAGCGGGAAAAATGAGCAGTTCTTC.